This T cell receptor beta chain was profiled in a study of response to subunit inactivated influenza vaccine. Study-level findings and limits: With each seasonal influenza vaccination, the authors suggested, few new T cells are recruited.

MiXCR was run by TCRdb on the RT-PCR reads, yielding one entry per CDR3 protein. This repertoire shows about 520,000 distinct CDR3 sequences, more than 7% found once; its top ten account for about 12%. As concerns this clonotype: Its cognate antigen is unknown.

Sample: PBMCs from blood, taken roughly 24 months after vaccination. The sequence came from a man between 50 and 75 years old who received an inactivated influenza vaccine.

As DNA, the CDR3 is TGCAGTGCTAGAGTTTTACTAGCGGGAGGCGTCTCCTACGAGCAGTACTTC. It specifies CSARVLLAGGVSYEQYF. The chain employs TRBV20-1 and TRBJ2-7; 12 bases are a match to TRBD2. CDR1 is DFQATT and CDR2 is SNEGSKA in the germline V gene (reference sequence). The CDR3 runs 17 residues. Trimming removed 1 base from V and 0 bases from J; junction bases left unmatched: 7.